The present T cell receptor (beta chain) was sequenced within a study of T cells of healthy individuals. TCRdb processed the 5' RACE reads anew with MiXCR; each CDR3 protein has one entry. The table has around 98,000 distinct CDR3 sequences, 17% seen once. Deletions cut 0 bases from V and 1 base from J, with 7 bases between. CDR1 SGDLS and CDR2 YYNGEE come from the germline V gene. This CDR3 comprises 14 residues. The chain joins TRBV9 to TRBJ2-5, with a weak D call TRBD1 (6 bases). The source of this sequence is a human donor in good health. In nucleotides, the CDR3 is TGTGCCAGCAGCGTAGGAGGGGGCCAAGAGACCCAGTACTTC. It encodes CASSVGGGQETQYF. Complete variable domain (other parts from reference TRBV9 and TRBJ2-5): DSGVTQTPKHLITATGQRVTLRCSPRSGDLSVYWYQQSLDQGLQFLIQYYNGEERAKGNILERFSAQQFPDLHSELNLSSLELGDSALYFCASSVGGGQETQYFGPGTRLLVL.